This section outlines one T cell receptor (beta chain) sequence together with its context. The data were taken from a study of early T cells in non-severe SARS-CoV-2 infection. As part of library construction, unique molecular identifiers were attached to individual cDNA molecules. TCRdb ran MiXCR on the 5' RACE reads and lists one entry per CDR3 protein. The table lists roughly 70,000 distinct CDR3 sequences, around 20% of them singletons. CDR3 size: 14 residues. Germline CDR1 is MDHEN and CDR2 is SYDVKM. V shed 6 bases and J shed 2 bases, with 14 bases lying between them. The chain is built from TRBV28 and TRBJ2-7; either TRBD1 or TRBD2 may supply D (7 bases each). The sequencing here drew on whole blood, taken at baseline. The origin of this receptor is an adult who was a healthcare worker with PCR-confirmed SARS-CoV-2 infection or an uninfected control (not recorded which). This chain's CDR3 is CASREGGTAYEQYF. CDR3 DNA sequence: TGTGCCAGCAGGGAGGGGGGGACAGCCTACGAGCAGTACTTC.